This TCR beta chain emerged from a study of OX40 agonist ivuxolimab in advanced cancers. Germline V gene lookup returns CDR1 SNHLY and CDR2 FYNNEI. Trimming shortened V by 5 bases and J by 7 bases, and 6 bases separated the two germline ends. CDR3 size: 10 residues. This clone was detected a few times. Sequencing was performed with immunoSEQ multiplex PCR; in TCRdb, only in-frame clones are kept and a portion is missing. The profile shows 150,000 to 190,000 clones, approximately 94% of them singletons. This clonotype was obtained from an adult with an advanced solid tumor such as melanoma, head and neck, liver or kidney cancer. The source material was CD4+ or CD8+ T cells sorted from blood, sampled in a trial of the OX40 agonist ivuxolimab. This chain joins TRBV2 and TRBJ2-7, with D unresolved. CDR3 sequence (DNA): TGTGCCAGCAGTCTTAGGGAGCAGTACTTC. This codes for CASSLREQYF.